Presented here are 26 T cell receptor beta chains from one specimen sequenced in a study of T-cell memory formation after mild COVID-19. TCRdb passed the 5' RACE reads through MiXCR, listing each CDR3 protein once. Counted here are 300,000 or so distinct CDR3 sequences, approximately 15% occurring once; the ten biggest clones make up 22%. Sequencing was done on a sample of PBMCs or a T cell subset sorted from them (not recorded which). The receptors come from a man between 18 and 35 years old who had mild COVID-19 (a few samples of this study predate the infection). Cell type and time point are not known.

There are a few counts of this clonotype. The gene calls are TRBV4-1 and TRBJ1-1; 7 positions match TRBD1. V lost 6 bases and J lost 5; bases outside the gene matches: 18. The CDR3 is 17 residues long. CDR1 and CDR2 (germline): MGHRA, YSYEKL. CDR3 sequence (DNA): TGCGCCAGCAGGGCCAGGGTCGTGGACAGGAATAGGACTGAAGCTTTCTTT. This gives the protein CASRARVVDRNRTEAFF.

The gene calls are TRBV24-1 and TRBJ1-2, with TRBD1 as a possible D gene (5 bases). The CDR3 length is 16 residues. The germline V gene encodes CDR1 KGHDR and CDR2 SFDVKD. V was pared by 3 bases and J by 0 bases, with 13 bases between. In nucleotides, the CDR3 is TGTGCCACCAGTGATGCCGGGACGGCTTCTAACTATGGCTACACCTTC. It encodes CATSDAGTASNYGYTF.

The J gene is TRBJ2-5, the V gene TRBV5-5; tentative D call: TRBD2 (6 bases). The V end lost 6 bases, the J end lost 5 bases, and 20 bases lay between the germline ends. CDR3 length equals 15 residues. Germline CDR1 and CDR2: SGHKS and YYEKEE (reference sequence). CDR3 amino acids: CASTGVAGLGETQYF. DNA for the CDR3: TGTGCCAGCACGGGGGTAGCCGGGTTAGGCGAGACCCAGTACTTC.

This clonotype was seen many times. At one boundary the junction diverges from the germline segment, which might be a read error. The CDR3 protein is CASSLAFGSQETQYF. CDR3 coding DNA: TGTGCCAGCAGCTTAGCTTTCGGGAGTCAAGAGACCCAGTACTTC. The V call is TRBV5-1, the J call TRBJ2-5; a weak D match, TRBD2 (6 bases). Germline V gives CDR1 SGHRS, CDR2 YFSETQ. The CDR3 totals 15 residues.

This chain joins TRBV5-1 and TRBJ2-3; TRBD2 agrees at 7 bases. V lost 4 bases to trimming and J lost 1 base; unmatched junction nucleotides: 3. This CDR3 has 14 amino acids. The germline V gene has CDR1 SGHRS and CDR2 YFSETQ. Here the CDR3 reads CASSDTSGTDTQYF. DNA of the CDR3: TGCGCCAGCAGCGACACTAGCGGCACAGATACGCAGTATTTT.

A few counts support this clonotype. The genes are TRBV5-5 and TRBJ1-1; D is uncertain. V was clipped by 4 bases and J by 2 bases, with 9 bases between them. Germline V gene sequence: CDR1 SGHKS, CDR2 YYEKEE (reference sequence). The length of the CDR3 is 13 residues. CDR3 sequence reads: CASSRQTNTEAFF. The DNA for the CDR3 is TGTGCCAGCAGCCGCCAAACCAACACTGAAGCTTTCTTT.

The chain uses TRBV20-1 and TRBJ1-5; weak D call: TRBD1 (6 bases). Germline V gene sequence: CDR1 DFQATT, CDR2 SNEGSKA (reference sequence). The CDR3 has 12 amino acids. Trimming cost V 3 bases and J 7 bases, with 10 bases left between them. The CDR3 sequence is CSARDSGQPQHF. In DNA, the CDR3 is TGCAGTGCTAGGGACAGCGGACAGCCCCAGCATTTT.

This clonotype was recorded many times. The chain carries TRBV7-8 and TRBJ2-3; 8 nucleotides align to TRBD2. The CDR3 contains 15 residues. Germline CDR1 SGHVS, CDR2 FQNEAQ. Trimming at V came to 5 bases and at J to 2 bases, leaving 6 bases not matched to a gene. CDR3 in DNA: TGTGCCAGCAGCCCCGGACTAGCTAACACAGATACGCAGTATTTT. Encoded protein: CASSPGLANTDTQYF.

The sample holds a few counts of this clonotype. The gene calls are TRBV6-1 and TRBJ1-5; 9 bases agree with TRBD1. In germline, CDR1 is MNHNS, CDR2 SASEGT. The CDR3 runs to 15 residues. J gave up 2 bases and V 5 bases, and 4 bases lay outside the gene matches. For the CDR3, the DNA is TGTGCCAGCAGTTGGACAGGGGCGGGCAATCAGCCCCAGCATTTT. The encoded protein is CASSWTGAGNQPQHF.

This clonotype was detected only a few times. The V call is TRBV29-1, the J call TRBJ1-2; TRBD1 matches at 12 bases. Germline values: CDR1 SQVTM, CDR2 ANQGSEA. The CDR3 extends over 13 amino acids. Losses at the gene ends were 6 bases for V and 3 bases for J; bases not matched to a gene: 2. CDR3 in amino acids: CSVGTGGDYGYTF. The CDR3 DNA reads as TGCAGCGTAGGGACAGGGGGCGACTATGGCTACACCTTC.

This clonotype came up many times. This chain connects TRBV5-8 to TRBJ2-1; D is undetermined. Germline V CDR1 and CDR2: SGHTS, YDEGEE. V dropped 3 bases and J dropped 6 bases, with 7 bases sitting between them. The CDR3 extends over 12 amino acids. The CDR3 protein is CASSSWGNEQFF. The CDR3 region has the DNA TGTGCCAGCAGCTCCTGGGGCAATGAGCAGTTCTTC.

This clonotype was observed at least ten times. V usage is TRBV7-3 and J usage is TRBJ2-2, with D hard to call. V lost 1 base, J lost 5 bases, and 11 bases lay in between. From germline, CDR1 is SGHTA and CDR2 FQGTGA. This CDR3 has 15 amino acids. CDR3 amino acids: CASSLNFHVTGELFF. CDR3 DNA: TGTGCCAGCAGCTTAAATTTTCACGTAACCGGGGAGCTGTTTTTT.

The V and J genes are TRBV7-2 and TRBJ2-7; D is perhaps TRBD2 (6 bases). This CDR3 comprises 15 residues. Germline-derived CDR1 and CDR2 are SGHTA and FQGNSA. The ends were cut back, 5 bases at V and 7 bases at J, with 21 bases in the middle. The CDR3, as DNA: TGTGCCAGCAGCCGGCGAGGGGCTCTAGCGCGGGAGCAGTACTTC. Translating gives CASSRRGALAREQYF.

The chain links TRBV4-3 to TRBJ2-1, with 13 bases fitting TRBD2. The V and J ends lost 4 bases and 9 bases, in that order; junction bases with no gene match: 9. This CDR3 is built from 16 residues. Germline V gives CDR1 LGHNA, CDR2 YSLEER. CDR3 sequence reads: CASSPILAGGPPEQFF. CDR3 nucleotide sequence: TGCGCCAGCAGCCCAATACTAGCGGGGGGGCCACCTGAGCAGTTCTTC.

This chain's CDR3 is CSVRQGAKAFF. The DNA of the CDR3 is TGCAGCGTCCGACAGGGGGCGAAAGCTTTCTTT. This sequence joins TRBV29-1 and TRBJ1-1; 10 bases fit TRBD1. The CDR3 spans 11 residues. CDR1 is SQVTM, CDR2 ANQGSEA, per germline. The ends lost 6 bases at V and 9 bases at J; junction bases unmatched: 4.

The chain joins TRBV7-6 to TRBJ2-6; D ambiguous. The germline V and J ends were trimmed by 1 base and 5 bases, with 12 bases remaining between them. Germline values: CDR1 SGHVS, CDR2 FNYEAQ. The CDR3 is 16 amino acids. CDR3 sequence reads: CASSLGRAAWANVLTF. CDR3 nucleotide sequence: TGTGCCAGCAGCTTAGGCAGAGCTGCCTGGGCCAACGTCCTGACTTTC.

The chain couples TRBV27 to TRBJ2-7; the D gene is possibly TRBD1 (6 bases). The CDR3 sequence is 12 residues long. Trimming shortened V by 4 bases and J by 5 bases, and 9 bases separated the two germline ends. Germline V gene data show CDR1 as MNHEY and CDR2 as SMNVEV (reference sequence). CDR3 region: CASSYTGNEQYF. For the CDR3, the DNA is TGTGCCAGCAGTTACACAGGGAACGAGCAGTACTTC.

This clonotype was counted only a few times. This rearrangement joins TRBV7-2 to TRBJ2-3, with D perhaps assigned TRBD1 or TRBD2 (5 bases each). Per the germline V gene, CDR1 is SGHTA and CDR2 is FQGNSA. The length of the CDR3 is 15 residues. V shed 5 bases and J shed 10 bases, with 22 bases lying between them. The CDR3 DNA follows: TGTGCCAGCAGCCCAGTGTGGGGGTTGGAAGTAGCGCAGTATTTT. Translated: CASSPVWGLEVAQYF.

V and J are TRBV6-2 or TRBV6-3 and TRBJ2-5; TRBD1 matches at 8 bases. Germline CDR1 is MNHEY and CDR2 is SVGEGT. Losses at the gene ends were 8 bases for V and 5 bases for J; bases not matched to a gene: 10. The CDR3 loop spans 14 amino acids. The CDR3 sequence: CASATTGVSETQYF. As DNA, the CDR3 is TGTGCCAGCGCGACGACAGGGGTATCGGAGACCCAGTACTTC.

The chain recombines TRBV20-1 with TRBJ2-2; 8 positions match TRBD2. Losses at the gene ends were 0 bases for V and 3 bases for J; bases not matched to a gene: 9. This CDR3 comprises 17 residues. The germline V gene encodes CDR1 DFQATT and CDR2 SNEGSKA (reference sequence). CDR3 nucleotides: TGCAGTGCTAGAGATGTTAGCGGGGTGGGGTACACCGGGGAGCTGTTTTTT. Residues: CSARDVSGVGYTGELFF.

The chain links TRBV12-3 or TRBV12-4 to TRBJ1-4; 8 positions match TRBD1. V lost 5 bases and J lost 5; bases outside the gene matches: 4. The CDR3 totals 14 residues. CDR3 loop: CASSPWDRNEKLFF. The CDR3 DNA reads as TGTGCCAGCAGTCCTTGGGACAGGAATGAAAAACTGTTTTTT.

In this sample, this clonotype turned up a few times. The CDR3 DNA reads as TGTGCCAGCACCGCGCGAGGGGGAGGCACTGAAGCTTTCTTT. It translates to CASTARGGGTEAFF. The chain has TRBV2 and TRBJ1-1, with TRBD1 as a possible D gene (6 bases). V lost 7 bases to trimming and J lost 4 bases, with 16 bases between them. Germline CDR1 is SNHLY and CDR2 is FYNNEI. CDR3 length equals 14 residues.

This clonotype was counted a few times. J is TRBJ1-6 and V is TRBV4-2; D remains unclear. This CDR3 region has 14 residues. Germline V lookup: CDR1 LGHNA, CDR2 YNFKEQ. The V gene lost 3 bases and the J gene lost 9 bases, with 12 bases spanning the gap. CDR3 in amino acids: CASSQRLGVSPLHF. The CDR3 DNA follows: TGTGCCAGCAGCCAGCGGCTCGGGGTTTCACCCCTCCACTTT.

A few counts support this clonotype. This rearrangement joins TRBV20-1 to TRBJ2-3; the D gene is possibly TRBD1 (5 bases). The CDR3 has 12 amino acids. V was shortened by 5 bases and J by 5 bases, with 11 bases between the two germline ends. Germline V gene data show CDR1 as DFQATT and CDR2 as SNEGSKA (reference sequence). The CDR3 nucleotides read TGCAGTGCTCCGAAGGGGCGAGATACGCAGTATTTT. Its translation is CSAPKGRDTQYF.

The V gene is TRBV7-2, the J gene TRBJ1-2; 10 bases align to TRBD1. V shed 0 bases, J shed 6 bases, and the junction held 4 bases outside the gene matches. Germline assignment: CDR1 SGHTA and CDR2 FQGNSA. The CDR3 runs 15 residues. The CDR3 loop reads CASSLATGTGDGYTF. The CDR3 coding sequence is TGTGCCAGCAGCTTAGCGACTGGGACAGGGGATGGCTACACCTTC.

The chain joins TRBV7-6 to TRBJ1-1; no clear D. There are 13 residues in the CDR3. With 6 bases removed from V and 8 bases from J, the gap between germline ends came to 16 bases. Germline V gene lookup returns CDR1 SGHVS and CDR2 FNYEAQ. CDR3 loop: CASRPGVLGEAFF. CDR3 bases: TGTGCCAGCAGGCCTGGGGTTCTAGGCGAAGCTTTCTTT.